Presented here are 24 T cell receptor beta chains from one specimen sequenced in a study of shared clonotypes between healthy human individuals. Clones were sequenced by immunoSEQ multiplex PCR, and TCRdb holds only the in-frame ones, with some missing. The table includes about 560,000 clones, roughly 79% detected once. Sequencing was carried out using PBMCs. Receptor source: a middle-aged woman in good health. Some clones in this sample may be carry-over from other donors' samples.

This clone was observed a few times. This sequence joins TRBV30 and TRBJ1-5; 7 bases agree with TRBD1. V was pared by 5 bases and J by 5 bases, with 3 bases of the junction left unmatched. Looked up from germline, CDR1 is GTSNPN and CDR2 is SVGIG (reference sequence). The CDR3 has 12 amino acids. CDR3 residues: CAWDRDYQPQHF. In DNA form, the CDR3 reads TGTGCCTGGGACAGGGATTATCAGCCCCAGCATTTT.

The chain combines TRBV6-4 with TRBJ2-7, with 8 bases matching TRBD2. Germline V gene lookup returns CDR1 MRHNA and CDR2 SNTAGT. V gave up 4 bases and J gave up 3 bases; unmatched junction bases: 17. The CDR3 runs 18 residues. The DNA of the CDR3 is TGTGCCAGCAGTGTACAGAGGGGACGGCGGGAGGCCAGCTACGAGCAGTACTTC. As protein: CASSVQRGRREASYEQYF.

The rearrangement links TRBV6-5 to TRBJ1-5, with D possibly matching TRBD1 (6 bases). The V end lost 7 bases, the J end lost 4 bases, and 11 bases lay between the germline ends. The CDR3 contains 13 residues. CDR1 is MNHEY and CDR2 is SVGAGI in the germline V gene. CDR3 DNA sequence: TGTGCCAGCAAGGGGGAGTTAAATCAGCCCCAGCATTTT. Translation gives CASKGELNQPQHF.

This clone was counted a single time. The chain is built from TRBV5-6 and TRBJ1-2; D is undetermined. The ends were cut back, 4 bases at V and 4 bases at J, with 8 bases in the middle. CDR1 is SGHDT and CDR2 is YYEEEE in the germline V gene. This CDR3 contains 12 residues. Written as DNA, the CDR3 is TGTGCCAGCAGCGATGGAGTCTATGGCTACACCTTC. Protein sequence: CASSDGVYGYTF.

Regarding this clone: Other DNA sequences of this sample code for an identical CDR3. The genes are TRBV19 and TRBJ2-5; D is perhaps TRBD2 (6 bases). V was clipped by 3 bases and J by 2 bases, with 10 bases between them. Germline values: CDR1 LNHDA, CDR2 SQIVND (reference sequence). There are 14 residues in the CDR3. The chain's CDR3 is CASSIPGLQETQYF. In DNA form, the CDR3 reads TGTGCCAGTAGTATCCCAGGACTACAAGAGACCCAGTACTTC.

This sequence joins TRBV21-1 and TRBJ2-7; the D call of TRBD2 is as the table states it, not checked on the DNA. TRBV21-1 is noted as a pseudogene. The CDR3 totals 18 residues. As DNA, the CDR3 is TGTGCCAGCAGCAAAGTGTTTAGAGGACTAGCGGGGACCTACGAGCAGTACTTC. Its translation: CASSKVFRGLAGTYEQYF.

The V and J genes are TRBV14 and TRBJ2-3, with 7 bases that match TRBD1. Germline V gene sequence: CDR1 SGHDN, CDR2 FVKESK. With 3 bases clipped from V and 11 bases from J, the junction kept 8 bases outside the gene matches. CDR3 length: 13 amino acids. CDR3 in DNA: TGTGCCAGCAGCCACGAACAGGGGCGAGGGCAGTATTTT. This sequence encodes CASSHEQGRGQYF.

As for this clone: With only one base between it and a far larger clone, this is likely a read error. The same CDR3 arises from other DNA sequences in this sample as well. This chain connects TRBV30 to TRBJ1-5, with a weak D call TRBD1 (6 bases). The CDR3 is 13 amino acids. From germline, CDR1 is GTSNPN and CDR2 SVGIG (reference sequence). V shed 0 bases and J shed 7 bases, with 10 bases lying between them. This CDR3 is CAWSVLGGQPQHF. CDR3 nucleotides: TGTGCCTGGAGTGTACTTGGGGGCCAGCCCCAGCATTTT.

In its sample, this clone was seen many times. This chain joins TRBV10-2 and TRBJ2-7; TRBD2 is a possible D gene (5 bases). Trimming took off 2 bases at V and 0 bases at J, with 8 bases between the two ends. The germline V gene encodes CDR1 WSHSY and CDR2 SAAADI. The CDR3 is made up of 14 amino acids. CDR3 nucleotide sequence: TGCGCCAGCAGTGAGACGGGGTTCTCCTACGAGCAGTACTTC. Translation gives CASSETGFSYEQYF.

In nucleotides, the CDR3 is TGTGCCAGCAGCTCAGACAGGATCGCCTACAATGAGCAGTTCTTC. It yields the protein CASSSDRIAYNEQFF. The V gene is TRBV7-9, the J gene TRBJ2-1; D possibly corresponds to TRBD1 (6 bases). This CDR3 is 15 amino acids long. Trimming took 4 bases from V and 2 from J, leaving 12 bases between them. Germline V gene data show CDR1 as SEHNR and CDR2 as FQNEAQ (reference sequence).

The chain is built from TRBV19 and TRBJ2-2; D is uncertain. The CDR3 loop spans 15 amino acids. Germline V gene sequence: CDR1 LNHDA, CDR2 SQIVND (reference sequence). Trimming removed 7 bases at V and 0 bases at J, with 12 bases between. CDR3 sequence (DNA): TGTGCCAGTACCCCTGCTCAGTCGAACACCGGGGAGCTGTTTTTT. Protein product: CASTPAQSNTGELFF.

J is TRBJ2-1 and V is TRBV7-3, with D possibly being TRBD2 (5 bases). Germline V gene data show CDR1 as SGHTA and CDR2 as FQGTGA. The CDR3 consists of 15 residues. V lost 5 bases and J 10 bases, leaving 21 bases between the germline ends. The CDR3 DNA reads TGTGCCAGCAGCCCACGGCCAGCGGCACGAGGGGAGCAGTTCTTC. It specifies CASSPRPAARGEQFF.

The chain combines TRBV5-1 with TRBJ2-2; possibly TRBD1 for D (6 bases). The CDR3 is 15 amino acids. Germline CDR1 reads SGHRS; CDR2 reads YFSETQ. Trimming stripped 5 bases from V and 5 bases from J, with 16 bases between. CDR3 nucleotide sequence: TGCGCCAGCAGTTCGGCCCAGGGGATGACCGGGGAGCTGTTTTTT. Its translation is CASSSAQGMTGELFF.

The chain couples TRBV5-4 to TRBJ2-7; D is tentatively TRBD1 or TRBD2 (6 bases each). The germline V gene encodes CDR1 SGHNT and CDR2 YYREEE (reference sequence). The CDR3 is 15 residues long. With 4 bases removed from V and 6 bases from J, the gap between germline ends came to 20 bases. The CDR3 coding sequence is TGTGCCAGCAGCCCGGGCGGGACAACCAAATTCGAGCAGTACTTC. Its protein product is CASSPGGTTKFEQYF.

Only a few counts were recorded for this clone. The rearrangement links TRBV7-2 to TRBJ2-1, with D tentatively TRBD1 or TRBD2 (5 bases each). Trimming pared 5 bases from V and 6 bases from J, leaving 20 bases between. The CDR3 contains 16 residues. CDR1 and CDR2 (germline): SGHTA, FQGNSA. This CDR3 is CASSPQDLGAGNEQFF. The CDR3 coding sequence is TGTGCCAGCAGCCCCCAGGACCTAGGGGCGGGCAATGAGCAGTTCTTC.

The V gene is TRBV11-2, the J gene TRBJ1-3; TRBD1 is a possible D gene (5 bases). The CDR3 covers 16 residues. Between the trimmed V and J ends, which lost 4 bases and 0 bases, there was a span of 13 bases. From germline, CDR1 is SGHAT and CDR2 FQNNGV. The CDR3 DNA sequence: TGTGCCAGCAGCTACCAGGGACCCCACTCTGGAAACACCATATATTTT. It is translated as CASSYQGPHSGNTIYF.

This chain connects TRBV5-1 to TRBJ1-3; D gene uncertain. The CDR3 is made up of 16 amino acids. V lost 0 bases, J lost 4 bases, and 14 bases lay in between. CDR1 is SGHRS and CDR2 is YFSETQ in the germline V gene. CDR3 sequence reads: CASSLAGPVRGNTIYF. The CDR3 nucleotides are TGCGCCAGCAGCTTGGCCGGGCCAGTCCGCGGAAACACCATATATTTT.

The chain carries TRBV7-3 and TRBJ2-7, with 8 positions matching TRBD1. The CDR3 runs to 14 residues. Germline V CDR1 and CDR2: SGHTA, FQGTGA. V was clipped by 5 bases and J by 6 bases; unmatched bases: 9. The CDR3 DNA reads as TGTGCCAGCAGCACTGGACAGGGAACAAGCGAGCAGTACTTC. This translates into CASSTGQGTSEQYF.

The CDR3 DNA follows: TGTGCCAGCAGTTCACCGGACAGGGGAAAGAACACTGAAGCTTTCTTT. Translating it yields CASSSPDRGKNTEAFF. The genes are TRBV5-4 and TRBJ1-1, with 9 bases identical to TRBD1. Trimming cost V 5 bases and J 1 base; bases outside gene matches: 9. In germline, CDR1 is SGHNT, CDR2 YYREEE (reference sequence). The CDR3 has 16 residues.

The chain is built from TRBV11-1 and TRBJ1-1; D is possibly TRBD1 (5 bases). There are 16 residues in the CDR3. V lost 2 bases and J 7 bases, leaving 20 bases between the germline ends. The V gene's germline CDR1 is SGHAT and CDR2 FQDESV (reference sequence). The CDR3 nucleotides read TGTGCCAGCAGCTTATTAAAAGGAGGCACACAGGATGAAGCTTTCTTT. Residues: CASSLLKGGTQDEAFF. Variable domain in full (rest from reference TRBV11-1 and TRBJ1-1): EAEVAQSPRYKITEKSQAVAFWCDPISGHATLYWYRQILGQGPELLVQFQDESVVDDSQLPKDRFSAERLKGVDSTLKIQPAELGDSAMYLCASSLLKGGTQDEAFFGQGTRLTVV.

The table lists this clone with a few counts. CDR3 region: CASSTTPSDYGYTF. The CDR3 DNA follows: TGTGCCAGCAGTACAACGCCTAGCGACTATGGCTACACCTTC. The chain combines TRBV27 with TRBJ1-2; D not certain. The ends were cut back, 5 bases at V and 3 bases at J, with 13 bases in the middle. Germline-derived CDR1 and CDR2 are MNHEY and SMNVEV (reference sequence). The CDR3 runs to 14 residues.

The chain employs TRBV5-1 and TRBJ2-2, with unresolved D. The germline V and J ends were trimmed by 2 bases and 5 bases, with 7 bases remaining between them. The CDR3 loop spans 13 amino acids. The germline CDR1 and CDR2 sequences are SGHRS and YFSETQ. In DNA, the CDR3 is TGCGCCAGCAGCTTATCGGAAACCGGGGAGCTGTTTTTT. Translating gives CASSLSETGELFF.

The V gene is TRBV27, the J gene TRBJ2-3; TRBD2 might be the D (5 bases). V gave up 5 bases and J gave up 0 bases, with 21 bases separating them. CDR3 length: 18 amino acids. The germline V gene has CDR1 MNHEY and CDR2 SMNVEV (reference sequence). The chain's CDR3 is CASSTLMGADPSTDTQYF. The DNA for the CDR3 is TGTGCCAGCAGTACCCTGATGGGAGCGGATCCTAGCACAGATACGCAGTATTTT.

The chain is built from TRBV21-1 and TRBJ1-1. TRBV21-1 counts as a pseudogene. The CDR3 covers 19 residues. CDR3 sequence reads: CASSKPWCSPKRGNTEAFF. CDR3 DNA sequence: TGTGCCAGCAGCAAACCGTGGTGCTCCCCTAAGAGAGGGAACACTGAAGCTTTCTTT.